One sample yielded the 20 T cell receptor beta chains listed below, sequenced in a study of T cells in women clearing cervical HPV infection. The repertoire was sequenced with immunoSEQ multiplex PCR; TCRdb's copy has only in-frame clones and lacks some. The table counts roughly 45,000 clones; approximately 1% lies in the top ten. The sequenced sample consisted of blood buffy coat. These receptors originate from a woman between 18 and 70 years old with a cervical HPV16 infection that either progressed to CIN3+ or cleared (not recorded which).

Of note for this clone: The read falls 3 residues short of the CDR3 end, and the missing part is taken from the germline J gene. The J gene is TRBJ2-5, the V gene TRBV12-3 or TRBV12-4, with TRBD2 matching over 10 bases. The length of the CDR3 is 17 residues. Trimming at V came to 6 bases and at J to 5 bases, leaving 15 bases not matched to a gene. Partial CDR3 DNA: TGTGCCAGCAGCATCGACAGGGCCCGGACTAGCGGCGAGACC. This gives the protein CASSIDRARTSGET. The whole CDR3 is CASSIDRARTSGETQYF.

Concerning this clone: The read is 3 residues too short to cover the CDR3 end, so that end is filled in from the germline J gene. V and J are TRBV7-3 and TRBJ1-1; no clear D. V lost 2 bases and J lost 4, with 8 bases in between. The CDR3 runs to 13 residues. Germline-derived CDR1 and CDR2 are SGHTA and FQGTGA. The CDR3 loop reads CASSLGLGTEAFF. CDR3 bases read: TGTGCCAGCAGCTTAGGACTGGGCACTGAA. Filled out from reference TRBV7-3 and TRBJ1-1, the complete variable domain reads GAGVSQTPSNKVTEKGKYVELRCDPISGHTALYWYRQSLGQGPEFLIYFQGTGAADDSGLPNDRFFAVRPEGSVSTLKIQRTERGDSAVYLCASSLGLGTEAFFGQGTRLTVV.

With regard to this clone: The read stops 3 residues short of the end of the CDR3; the missing end is completed from the germline J gene. The chain joins TRBV13 to TRBJ2-7, with TRBD1 identical over 7 bases. Losses at the gene ends were 5 bases for V and 2 bases for J; bases not matched to a gene: 6. Germline CDR1 is PRHDT and CDR2 is FYEKMQ (reference sequence). The CDR3 sequence is 14 residues long. The covered CDR3 bases are TGTGCCAGCAGCCTTACAGGGGAGACCTACGAG. This codes for CASSLTGETYE. The CDR3, in full, reads CASSLTGETYEQYF.

Concerning this clone itself: The CDR3 goes on 3 residues after the read ends, and that part is filled in from the germline J gene. J is TRBJ2-7 and V is TRBV24-1; a possible D gene is TRBD1 (6 bases). The germline CDR1 and CDR2 sequences are KGHDR and SFDVKD. V was shortened by 9 bases and J by 5 bases, with 19 bases between the two germline ends. This CDR3 contains 14 residues. CDR3: CATGTLQGQNEQYF. The part of the CDR3 DNA that was read is TGTGCCACCGGAACACTACAGGGTCAAAACGAG.

Notes on this clone: The read comes to an end 3 residues before the CDR3 does, leaving the germline J gene to fill in the end. This rearrangement joins TRBV5-6 to TRBJ2-2, with a weak D call TRBD1 (5 bases). The CDR3 is made up of 14 amino acids. Germline CDR1 reads SGHDT; CDR2 reads YYEEEE. The CDR3 loop is CASSFTSGANVLFF. The part of the CDR3 DNA that was read is TGTGCCAGCAGCTTCACCTCTGGGGCCAACGTG.

Of note for this clone: The read stops 3 residues short of the end of the CDR3; the missing end is completed from the germline J gene. This sequence joins TRBV5-6 and TRBJ2-3; possibly TRBD2 for D (7 bases). The CDR3 runs 14 residues. CDR1 is SGHDT, CDR2 YYEEEE, per germline. CDR3: CASTWGRGQETQYF. The sequenced part of the CDR3 DNA is TGTGCCAGCACCTGGGGGCGGGGGCAAGAGACG.

Turning to this clone: The CDR3 end falls 3 residues outside the read, so it is completed with the germline J gene. This chain joins TRBV20-1 and TRBJ1-5, with TRBD1 identical over 8 bases. Germline V gene sequence: CDR1 DFQATT, CDR2 SNEGSKA (reference sequence). V lost 0 bases and J lost 3; bases outside the gene matches: 4. This CDR3 contains 15 residues. CDR3 bases read: TGCAGTGCTAGAGAAAGGGACAGGATCAATCAGCCC. Translation gives CSARERDRINQP. The CDR3 in full is CSARERDRINQPQHF.

As concerns this clone: The read finishes 3 residues shy of the CDR3 end, and the germline J gene is used to complete it. The J gene is TRBJ2-3, the V gene TRBV30; TRBD2 agrees at 10 bases. Germline CDR1 GTSNPN, CDR2 SVGIG (reference sequence). V gave up 3 bases and J gave up 2 bases; unmatched junction bases: 5. CDR3 length: 15 residues. The CDR3 protein is CAWSKSGGATDTQYF. Incomplete CDR3 DNA: TGTGCCTGGAGCAAGAGCGGGGGGGCCACAGATACG.

Comment on this clone: The sequence runs out 3 residues before the end of the CDR3; the remainder is reconstructed from the germline J gene. V usage is TRBV6-1 and J usage is TRBJ2-2; D is uncertain. CDR1 and CDR2 (germline): MNHNS, SASEGT. The CDR3 consists of 15 residues. The CDR3 region is CASSEAWASNSPLFF. CDR3 bases read: TGTGCCAGCAGTGAAGCTTGGGCCTCGAATTCACCG.

On this clone itself: The sequence runs out 3 residues before the end of the CDR3; the remainder is reconstructed from the germline J gene. The genes are TRBV6-2 or TRBV6-3 and TRBJ1-1, with D possibly being TRBD1 (5 bases). Germline V CDR1 and CDR2: MNHEY, SVGEGT. V was pared by 2 bases and J by 4 bases, with 8 bases between. The CDR3 contains 13 residues. This CDR3 reads CASSYGQGTEAFF. The CDR3 bases that were read are TGTGCCAGCAGTTACGGCCAGGGCACTGAA.

In the case of this clone: The junction departs from germline at one end; a sequencing error may be responsible. The read finishes 3 residues shy of the CDR3 end, and the germline J gene is used to complete it. The chain joins TRBV7-9 to TRBJ2-3; D may be TRBD1 (6 bases). Germline lookup yields CDR1 SEHNR and CDR2 FQNEAQ (reference sequence). The CDR3 extends over 14 amino acids. The CDR3 spells CASGLDRSTDTQYF. Partial CDR3 DNA: TGTGCCAGCGGCTTAGACAGGTCCACAGATACG.

Turning to this clone: The CDR3 end lies 3 residues beyond the end of the read and is filled in from the germline J gene. The rearrangement links TRBV13 to TRBJ2-1; maybe TRBD1 (6 bases). Trimming removed 5 bases from V and 5 bases from J, with 19 bases in between. The germline CDR1 and CDR2 sequences are PRHDT and FYEKMQ (reference sequence). This CDR3 is built from 16 residues. This CDR3 is CASSPETGPSNNEQFF. CDR3 DNA (partial): TGTGCCAGCAGCCCCGAGACAGGCCCGTCCAACAATGAG.

Comments on this clone: With the read ending 3 residues before the CDR3 end, the germline J gene is used to fill in that end. The chain couples TRBV10-1 to TRBJ2-1, with TRBD1 identical over 11 bases. The germline V gene encodes CDR1 WNHNN and CDR2 SYGVQD (reference sequence). With V trimmed by 0 bases and J by 4 bases, 8 bases remained unmatched. The CDR3 extends over 18 amino acids. Here the CDR3 reads CASSESTLGTGGYNEQFF. The CDR3 bases that were read are TGCGCCAGCAGTGAGTCGACTCTGGGGACAGGGGGTTACAATGAG.

The part of the CDR3 DNA that was read is TGTGCCAGCAGGACAGCGAACACCGGGGAG. Its translation is CASRTANTGE. The whole CDR3 protein is CASRTANTGELFF. This rearrangement joins TRBV7-9 to TRBJ2-2, with D tentatively TRBD1 (5 bases). The CDR3 end lies 3 residues beyond the end of the read and is filled in from the germline J gene. Germline lookup yields CDR1 SEHNR and CDR2 FQNEAQ (reference sequence). Between the trimmed V and J ends, which lost 6 bases and 0 bases, there was a span of 5 bases. The CDR3 is 13 amino acids.

Points on this clone: The read ends 3 residues early relative to the CDR3; the germline J gene fills the gap. The chain has TRBV6-1 and TRBJ2-2; the match to TRBD2 covers 11 bases. This CDR3 has 15 amino acids. V shed 0 bases, J shed 9 bases, and the junction held 3 bases outside the gene matches. CDR1 and CDR2 from the germline V gene are MNHNS and SASEGT. The CDR3 DNA, read in part, is TGTGCCAGCAGTGAAGCTTCTAGCGGGAGGCGGGAG. It is translated as CASSEASSGRRE. The full CDR3 is CASSEASSGRRELFF.

In regard to this clone: Read data end 3 residues before the CDR3 end; the end is taken from the germline J gene. V usage is TRBV19 and J usage is TRBJ1-5, with 8 bases that match TRBD1. J was trimmed by 5 bases and V by 7 bases; bases with no gene match: 4. Germline-derived CDR1 and CDR2 are LNHDA and SQIVND (reference sequence). The CDR3 totals 13 residues. The part of the CDR3 DNA that was read is TGTGCCAGTACCGAGGACAGGGATCAGCCC. Translating gives CASTEDRDQP. The whole CDR3 sequence is CASTEDRDQPQHF.

As regards this clone: The sequenced fragment ends 3 residues before the CDR3 boundary, so the rest is inferred from the germline J gene. This sequence joins TRBV5-4 and TRBJ2-2, with D possibly matching TRBD1 (6 bases). The V end lost 4 bases, the J end lost 5 bases, and 12 bases lay between the germline ends. This CDR3 contains 14 residues. The V gene's germline CDR1 is SGHNT and CDR2 YYREEE (reference sequence). The CDR3 here is CASSPRGRTGELFF. CDR3 bases read: TGTGCCAGCAGCCCCAGGGGTAGGACCGGGGAG. Using reference TRBV5-4 and TRBJ2-2 for the parts outside the CDR3, the full variable domain is ETGVTQSPTHLIKTRGQQVTLRCSSQSGHNTVSWYQQALGQGPQFIFQYYREEENGRGNFPPRFSGLQFPNYSSELNVNALELDDSALYLCASSPRGRTGELFFGEGSRLTVL.

Regarding this clone: Read data end 3 residues before the CDR3 end; the end is taken from the germline J gene. The chain combines TRBV7-2 with TRBJ2-2; D tentatively reads TRBD1 or TRBD2 (5 bases each). The ends were cut back, 1 base at V and 6 bases at J, with 9 bases in the middle. CDR3 length: 14 residues. Germline V gene sequence: CDR1 SGHTA, CDR2 FQGNSA. Partial CDR3 DNA: TGTGCCAGCAGCTTAGGACGAGGGGCCGGGGAG. Its protein is CASSLGRGAGE. The CDR3, in full, reads CASSLGRGAGELFF.

In the case of this clone: Sequencing ends 3 residues short of the CDR3 end; the germline J gene provides the rest. The rearrangement links TRBV5-4 to TRBJ2-7; D could derive from TRBD1 or TRBD2 (8 bases each). The germline V gene has CDR1 SGHNT and CDR2 YYREEE (reference sequence). Trimming removed 4 bases at V and 3 bases at J, with 14 bases between. The CDR3 totals 14 residues. CDR3 in amino acids: CASSPGGTGYEQYF. Incomplete CDR3 DNA: TGTGCCAGCAGCCCGGGAGGGACAGGCTACGAG. Full variable domain (rest looked up from reference TRBV5-4 and TRBJ2-7): ETGVTQSPTHLIKTRGQQVTLRCSSQSGHNTVSWYQQALGQGPQFIFQYYREEENGRGNFPPRFSGLQFPNYSSELNVNALELDDSALYLCASSPGGTGYEQYFGPGTRLTVT.

Details on this clone: With the read ending 3 residues before the CDR3 end, the germline J gene is used to fill in that end. This rearrangement joins TRBV18 to TRBJ2-4; D unresolved. CDR1 is KGHSH, CDR2 LQKENI, per germline. The CDR3 totals 12 residues. CDR3 region: CASSPDNYGQYF. The covered CDR3 bases are TGTGCCAGCTCACCGGATAACTATGGT.